This T cell receptor beta chain was captured in a study of blood T cell repertoires in COVID-19. At the level of the study: The United States, Italy and Spain were the sources of the acute and convalescent COVID-19 samples.

Authors' analysis steps: Reference gene primer amplification gave estimated nucleated cell counts. Repertoires were generated with immunoSEQ multiplex PCR, while TCRdb's copy carries only in-frame clones and drops some. The V and J calls and clone size come from that table; D and trimming were worked out from the DNA. This table has nearly 250,000 clones, more than 70% appearing once. This clone was counted between two and nine times. Followed over time, Seattle patients had been enrolled while infection was active. This CDR3 comprises 14 residues. CDR1 LGHDT and CDR2 YNNKEL come from the germline V gene (reference sequence). The ends were cut back, 5 bases at V and 7 bases at J, with 17 bases in the middle.

The gene calls are TRBV3-1 (or the pseudogene TRBV3-2) and TRBJ1-1; perhaps TRBD1 as D (6 bases). Material: peripheral blood. This TCR derives from a woman older than 75 with COVID-19, enrolled during active disease. CDR3 coding DNA: TGTGCCAGCAGCAATACTCCGGGACATATTGAAGCTTTCTTT. Its translation: CASSNTPGHIEAFF.